The 17 T cell receptor beta chains below all came from one sample that was sequenced in a study of blood T cell repertoires in COVID-19. Libraries were prepared by immunoSEQ multiplex PCR; TCRdb keeps only in-frame clonotypes and omits some of them. The sample has some 110,000 clones, 65% to 90% seen once. Source material: peripheral blood. The receptors derive from an elderly man with acute or convalescent COVID-19.

The gene calls are TRBV11-2 and TRBJ1-2, with D unclear. Per the germline V gene, CDR1 is SGHAT and CDR2 is FQNNGV. The CDR3 covers 12 residues. Trimming pared 0 bases from V and 8 bases from J, leaving 7 bases between. The CDR3 reads CASSLDSRGYTF. In DNA form, the CDR3 reads TGTGCCAGCAGCTTAGATTCTCGGGGCTACACCTTC. Full variable domain (remainder filled in from reference TRBV11-2 and TRBJ1-2): EAGVAQSPRYKIIEKRQSVAFWCNPISGHATLYWYQQILGQGPKLLIQFQNNGVVDDSQLPKDRFSAERLKGVDSTLKIQPAKLEDSAVYLCASSLDSRGYTFGSGTRLTVV.

This chain links TRBV18 with TRBJ2-5; TRBD2 aligns across 7 bases. Trimming cost V 1 base and J 2 bases; bases outside gene matches: 4. The CDR3 has 15 amino acids. Looked up from germline, CDR1 is KGHSH and CDR2 is LQKENI. The CDR3 here is CASSPRSGTQETQYF. In DNA, the CDR3 is TGTGCCAGCTCACCACGAAGCGGGACTCAAGAGACCCAGTACTTC.

This sequence joins TRBV3-1 (or the pseudogene TRBV3-2) and TRBJ2-7, with TRBD2 as a possible D gene (6 bases). CDR3 length: 16 amino acids. The V gene's germline CDR1 is LGHDT and CDR2 YNNKEL (reference sequence). The V gene lost 5 bases and the J gene lost 5 bases, with 22 bases spanning the gap. The CDR3 bases are TGTGCCAGCAGCTATAGCGGTCCCATTTCGTTAGACGAGCAGTACTTC. Protein sequence: CASSYSGPISLDEQYF.

This chain uses TRBV6-5 with TRBJ2-7; TRBD2 agrees at 10 bases. The ends lost 4 bases at V and 1 base at J; junction bases unmatched: 4. CDR3 length: 15 residues. Germline loops: CDR1 MNHEY, CDR2 SVGAGI. The CDR3 DNA reads TGTGCCAGCAGTTTTGGACTAGCGGATTCCTACGAGCAGTACTTC. It is translated as CASSFGLADSYEQYF.

This chain links TRBV9 with TRBJ2-1, with 8 bases that match TRBD1. Germline V gene data show CDR1 as SGDLS and CDR2 as YYNGEE. V gave up 0 bases and J gave up 8 bases; unmatched junction bases: 10. The CDR3 consists of 16 residues. CDR3 in amino acids: CASSVEYRGLVDEQFF. CDR3 bases: TGTGCCAGCAGCGTAGAGTACAGGGGGTTAGTTGATGAGCAGTTCTTC.

J is TRBJ2-3 and V is TRBV5-1, with unresolved D. The CDR3 has 15 residues. V dropped 1 base and J dropped 0 bases, with 9 bases sitting between them. CDR1 is SGHRS and CDR2 is YFSETQ in the germline V gene. The CDR3 loop is CASSLQPTSTDTQYF. DNA for the CDR3: TGCGCCAGCAGCTTGCAACCTACTAGCACAGATACGCAGTATTTT.

The V gene is TRBV7-2, the J gene TRBJ2-6; no clear D gene. Germline V gene lookup returns CDR1 SGHTA and CDR2 FQGNSA. Trimming stripped 1 base from V and 0 bases from J, with 4 bases between. The CDR3 spans 15 residues. This CDR3 is CASSLGLSGANVLTF. CDR3 coding DNA: TGTGCCAGCAGCTTAGGTCTCTCTGGGGCCAACGTCCTGACTTTC.

This chain links TRBV30 with TRBJ1-1; the match to TRBD1 covers 7 bases. There are 16 residues in the CDR3. CDR1 and CDR2 (germline): GTSNPN, SVGIG (reference sequence). Germline trimming cut 3 bases from V and 0 bases from J; bases unmatched to any gene: 10. The CDR3 nucleotides are TGTGCCTGGAGGGGGGACAGAGACAGGATGAACACTGAAGCTTTCTTT. Its protein is CAWRGDRDRMNTEAFF.

The table lists this clone with a few counts. The chain carries TRBV18 and TRBJ2-2; 11 nucleotides agree with TRBD2. Germline V gene data show CDR1 as KGHSH and CDR2 as LQKENI. The CDR3 totals 19 residues. V shed 0 bases, J shed 5 bases, and the junction held 11 bases outside the gene matches. CDR3 sequence: CASSPPLSLASGRTGELFF. The CDR3, as DNA: TGTGCCAGCTCACCACCGCTCTCATTGGCTAGCGGGAGGACCGGGGAGCTGTTTTTT.

This clone turned up a few times. The V gene is TRBV5-1, the J gene TRBJ1-1; D ambiguous. Germline V gene lookup returns CDR1 SGHRS and CDR2 YFSETQ. The V end lost 8 bases, the J end lost 6 bases, and 20 bases lay between the germline ends. This CDR3 has 14 amino acids. The CDR3 nucleotides are TGCGCCAGTGAACCAGGAGGGCCCTCCTCTGAAGCTTTCTTT. This encodes CASEPGGPSSEAFF.

This clone has only a few counts. The chain is built from TRBV28 and TRBJ2-6; TRBD1 might be the D (5 bases). V lost 6 bases to trimming and J lost 2 bases, with 11 bases between them. The CDR3 loop spans 15 amino acids. Germline CDR1 MDHEN, CDR2 SYDVKM. The CDR3 here is CASRLAGTGANVLTF. The CDR3 DNA reads as TGTGCCAGCAGGCTGGCAGGGACTGGGGCCAACGTCCTGACTTTC.

V and J are TRBV7-2 and TRBJ2-1, with D unclear. Germline values: CDR1 SGHTA, CDR2 FQGNSA. V lost 5 bases, J lost 6 bases, and 14 bases lay in between. The CDR3 loop spans 14 amino acids. The CDR3 loop is CASSPQVGPNEQFF. CDR3 bases: TGTGCCAGCAGCCCGCAGGTCGGCCCCAATGAGCAGTTCTTC.

This clone was detected only a few times. The chain uses TRBV4-1 and TRBJ2-2; 7 bases agree with TRBD1. Germline CDR1 and CDR2: MGHRA and YSYEKL. With V trimmed by 4 bases and J by 0 bases, 2 bases remained unmatched. CDR3 length: 15 residues. CDR3 sequence (DNA): TGCGCCAGCAGCCTCGGACAGGCGAACACCGGGGAGCTGTTTTTT. Amino acids: CASSLGQANTGELFF.

V is TRBV6-1 and J is TRBJ2-5; D gene ambiguous. Deletions cut 2 bases from V and 8 bases from J, with 9 bases between. Germline V gives CDR1 MNHNS, CDR2 SASEGT. The CDR3 consists of 12 residues. Here the CDR3 reads CASSESPRTQYF. The CDR3 DNA is TGTGCCAGCAGTGAAAGCCCTAGAACCCAGTACTTC.

This clone was found once. The chain recombines TRBV19 with TRBJ1-5; no firm D call. The CDR3 totals 13 residues. Germline CDR1 is LNHDA and CDR2 is SQIVND (reference sequence). V was cut by 0 bases and J by 5 bases, with 5 bases left in between. CDR3 protein: CASSIDIDQPQHF. DNA of the CDR3: TGTGCCAGTAGTATAGATATTGATCAGCCCCAGCATTTT.

This clone showed up just once. This rearrangement joins TRBV11-2 to TRBJ2-5; tentative D call: TRBD1 (6 bases). V was cut by 11 bases and J by 2 bases, with 24 bases left in between. Germline CDR1 is SGHAT and CDR2 is FQNNGV. There are 16 residues in the CDR3. This CDR3 is CAASLVFGGQQETQYF. The CDR3 region has the DNA TGTGCCGCCAGCTTAGTGTTTGGGGGCCAACAAGAGACCCAGTACTTC.

The chain recombines TRBV25-1 with TRBJ2-1, with D possibly being TRBD2 (5 bases). The CDR3 has 15 amino acids. The V gene lost 7 bases and the J gene lost 4 bases, with 17 bases spanning the gap. Germline assignment: CDR1 MGHDK and CDR2 SYGVNS. The CDR3 sequence is CASTGGASWYNEQFF. For the CDR3, the DNA is TGTGCCAGCACCGGAGGAGCTAGCTGGTACAATGAGCAGTTCTTC. The full variable domain, rest sourced from reference TRBV25-1 and TRBJ2-1, is EADIYQTPRYLVIGTGKKITLECSQTMGHDKMYWYQQDPGMELHLIHYSYGVNSTEKGDLSSESTVSRIRTEHFPLTLESARPSHTSQYLCASTGGASWYNEQFFGPGTRLTVL.